This is a list of T cell receptor beta chains from one sample in a study of T cell responses to AZD1222 COVID-19 vaccine. The assay was immunoSEQ multiplex PCR, and TCRdb's table has in-frame clones only and misses some. The table has 170,000 or so clones, around 87% seen once; the top ten hold 2.6%. The starting material was peripheral blood, obtained on day 0 of AZD1222 vaccination. The receptors stem from an adult in good health. CDR3s include the opening cysteine and the closing phenylalanine or tryptophan. D genes are given only for firm matches. Size is omitted from some rows. Given values are once, few, many or a class for expanded clones.

TRBJ1-2,TRBV5-1,.,few,TGCGCCAGCAGCCTTTCGGCTCCGGGAAGGACCTATGGCTACACCTTC,CASSLSAPGRTYGYTF
TRBJ2-3,TRBV3-1/TRBV3-2,.,.,TGTGCCAGCAGCCGGACTACCCGCACAGATACGCAGTATTTT,CASSRTTRTDTQYF
TRBJ1-1,TRBV7-3,.,.,TGTGCCAGCAGCTTCGGACTGAACACTGAAGCTTTCTTT,CASSFGLNTEAFF
TRBJ1-1,TRBV7-9,TRBD1,.,TGTGCCAGCAGCTTAGCGGTTAGACAGGGGGTTACTGAAGCTTTCTTT,CASSLAVRQGVTEAFF
TRBJ1-1,TRBV6-1,.,.,TGTGCCAGCAGTGATCCTGGACGGCCAGAAGCTTTCTTT,CASSDPGRPEAFF
TRBJ2-1,TRBV20-1,TRBD2,.,TGCAGTGCTAGTCGCCGGACTAGCGGGAGGGGGGATGAGCAGTTCTTC,CSASRRTSGRGDEQFF
TRBJ1-2,TRBV3-1/TRBV3-2,.,.,TGTGCCAGCAGCCAAGTCTTTGGGCGCCGCTATGGCTACACCTTC,CASSQVFGRRYGYTF
TRBJ1-5,TRBV19,TRBD1,few,TGTGCCAGTAGTATAGGGACAGGGGGTGGGAGCAATCAGCCCCAGCATTTT,CASSIGTGGGSNQPQHF
TRBJ2-7,TRBV6-5,TRBD2,.,TGTGCCAGCAGTTCTCAGCGAGCGGGACCCTACGAGCAGTACTTC,CASSSQRAGPYEQYF
TRBJ2-7,TRBV18,.,.,TGTGCCAGCTCCCCCGGGACCGCTGAGCAGTACTTC,CASSPGTAEQYF
TRBJ1-2,TRBV30,TRBD1,.,TGTGCCTGGAGCCTCGGACAGGGGGTTAACTATGGCTACACCTTC,CAWSLGQGVNYGYTF
TRBJ1-1,TRBV10-2,.,.,TGCGCCAGCAGTGAGTCGACTCGGACCTTCGGGGCTTTT,CASSESTRTFGAF
TRBJ2-1,TRBV27,.,.,TGTGCCAGCAGTTTAGTTTGGGCAAATGAGCAGTTCTTC,CASSLVWANEQFF
TRBJ1-1,TRBV27,.,.,TGTGCCAGCAGTTTTATGGGCGGGCGGTGGACTGAAGCTTTCTTT,CASSFMGGRWTEAFF
TRBJ1-2,TRBV7-2,TRBD1,few,TGTGCCAGCAGCTCAGGACAGGTTAAATATGGCTACACCTTC,CASSSGQVKYGYTF
TRBJ2-2,TRBV24-1,TRBD1,few,TGTGCCACCAGTGATTGGACCACAGGGGCCGGGGAGCTGTTTTTT,CATSDWTTGAGELFF
TRBJ1-1,TRBV5-1,.,few,TGCGCCAGCAGCTTGGGATCAGGGGCCATGAACACTGAAGCTTTCTTT,CASSLGSGAMNTEAFF
TRBJ2-1,TRBV27,TRBD1,once,TGTGCCAGCAGTGCCACCCCGGGACAGAGAAACAATGAGCAGTTCTTC,CASSATPGQRNNEQFF
TRBJ1-4,TRBV12-5,TRBD1,few,TGTGCTAGTGGTTTCCTAGACCGGGACAGAAATGAAAAACTGTTTTTT,CASGFLDRDRNEKLFF
TRBJ1-2,TRBV18,.,.,TGTGCCAGCTCACCTCGTAACAGGTCCCCCTATGGCTACACCTTC,CASSPRNRSPYGYTF
TRBJ2-7,TRBV5-4,.,.,TGTGCCAGCAGCTCCCGAACAGGGCACGAGCAGTACTTC,CASSSRTGHEQYF
TRBJ2-1,TRBV5-1,.,.,TGCGCCAGCAGCTTCCTACAGGGATCCGATCTTGAGCAGTTCTTC,CASSFLQGSDLEQFF
TRBJ2-5,TRBV6-6,TRBD2,few,TGTGCCAGCAGACCCGGGGACCGCGGGGGACAAGAGACCCAGTACTTC,CASRPGDRGGQETQYF
TRBJ2-2,TRBV28,TRBD1,.,TGTGCCAGCAGGAGGACAGGGAACACCGGGGAGCTGTTTTTT,CASRRTGNTGELFF
TRBJ2-1,TRBV12-5,.,.,TGTGCTAGTGGTTTAAGGGATTACAATGAGCAGTTCTTC,CASGLRDYNEQFF
TRBJ2-3,TRBV10-2,.,.,TGCGCCAGCAGCCCGGCGGTAGATACGCAGTATTTT,CASSPAVDTQYF
TRBJ2-5,TRBV5-1,TRBD2,.,TGCGCCAGCAGCCCTGCGCGGGAGAGTTCGGCCCAAGAGACCCAGTACTTC,CASSPARESSAQETQYF
TRBJ2-1,TRBV5-1,.,.,TGCGCCAGCAGCGGTTGGGAAGACGCCGTTACAGCGAATGAGCAGTTCTTC,CASSGWEDAVTANEQFF
TRBJ1-1,TRBV25-1,.,.,TGTGCCAGCAGTGAGGGGTTGGGTGAAGCTTTCTTT,CASSEGLGEAFF
TRBJ1-6,TRBV28,.,.,TGTGCCAGCGGGGATGGACCCCTCCACTTT,CASGDGPLHF
TRBJ1-2,TRBV29-1,.,.,TGCAGCGTTGAGGGAGGGTTACGGGGCCCCTATGGCTACACCTTC,CSVEGGLRGPYGYTF
TRBJ2-5,TRBV15,TRBD1,.,TGTGCCACCAGCAGATCCGGGACAGGTCAAGAGACCCAGTACTTC,CATSRSGTGQETQYF
TRBJ2-1,TRBV3-1/TRBV3-2,.,few,TGTGCCAGCAGCCAAGGGTTACTTGTCTCCTACAATGAGCAGTTCTTC,CASSQGLLVSYNEQFF
TRBJ1-1,TRBV2,TRBD1,.,TGTGCCAGCTCCGACAGGGGTTTGATGAACACTGAAGCTTTCTTT,CASSDRGLMNTEAFF
TRBJ1-1,TRBV10-3,.,.,TGTGCCATCAGTGAGTCGGAGGGGGTGAACACTGAAGCTTTCTTT,CAISESEGVNTEAFF
TRBJ1-6,TRBV30,.,.,TGTGCCTGGAGACCCGCGGGGGGAGGGAATAATTCACCCCTCCACTTT,CAWRPAGGGNNSPLHF
TRBJ2-7,TRBV11-2,TRBD2,.,TGTGCCAGCAGCTCCGGGACTAGCGGGCCCTACGAGCAGTACTTC,CASSSGTSGPYEQYF
TRBJ2-3,TRBV23-1,TRBD2,once,TGCGCCAGCAGTCAATCGACGGCTAGCGGGGGCCTCACAGATACGCAGTATTTT,CASSQSTASGGLTDTQYF
TRBJ2-5,TRBV3-1/TRBV3-2,.,.,TGTGCCAGCAGCCGATCAGGAGGACCAGTTCGGGAGACCCAGTACTTC,CASSRSGGPVRETQYF
TRBJ2-7,TRBV10-3,.,.,TGTGCCGCGAGAGGCAATGAAGCTAGGGAGCAGTACTTC,CAARGNEAREQYF
TRBJ1-1,TRBV5-5,TRBD1,.,TGTGCCAGCAGCTTTAGGTTGTTACAGGGGACTATGAACACTGAAGCTTTCTTT,CASSFRLLQGTMNTEAFF
TRBJ1-5,TRBV2,.,.,TGTGCCAGCAGTGAAGCGCTTATAGGAGATGGTCAGCCCCAGCATTTT,CASSEALIGDGQPQHF
TRBJ2-7,TRBV15,.,.,TGTGCCACCAGCAGAGATTCGCCCCCAGGGCCCGAGGCTAGCTCCTACGAGCAGTACTTC,CATSRDSPPGPEASSYEQYF
TRBJ2-7,TRBV19,TRBD2,.,TGTGCCAGTAGTATAGAAGTAGCGGGCATCTCCTACGAGCAGTACTTC,CASSIEVAGISYEQYF
TRBJ2-7,TRBV5-4,.,.,TGTGCCAGCAGCCGGAGGGGTACCGACGAGCAGTACTTC,CASSRRGTDEQYF
TRBJ2-3,TRBV9,.,.,TGTGCCAGCAGCCACAACACAGATACGCAGTATTTT,CASSHNTDTQYF
TRBJ2-7,TRBV4-1,.,.,TGCGCCAGCAGCCTTCGGGAAGGGCCCGAGCAGTACTTC,CASSLREGPEQYF
TRBJ2-1,TRBV28,.,.,TGTGCCAGCAGTTTAGGGGGTCTCTCCTACAATGAGCAGTTCTTC,CASSLGGLSYNEQFF
TRBJ1-1,TRBV5-1,.,once,TGCGCCAGCAGCGAATACGCAGGGGAAGCTTTCTTT,CASSEYAGEAFF
TRBJ2-7,TRBV3-1/TRBV3-2,.,.,TGTGCCAGCAGCCCGACGGGGACCTCCTCCGAGCAGTACTTC,CASSPTGTSSEQYF
TRBJ1-6,TRBV7-9,.,.,TGTGCCAGCAGTGATGGACAGAAGATCTATAATTCACCCCTCCACTTT,CASSDGQKIYNSPLHF
TRBJ2-7,TRBV7-9,TRBD1,once,TGTGCCAGCAGCTGGGACAGGGGGGGATACGAGCAGTACTTC,CASSWDRGGYEQYF
TRBJ2-7,TRBV9,TRBD2,.,TGTGCCAGCAGCGTCGGGACTAGCGTCGAGCAGTACTTC,CASSVGTSVEQYF
TRBJ1-3,TRBV6-5,.,.,TGTGCCAGCAGTTACGGACGTAGCTCTGGAAACACCATATATTTT,CASSYGRSSGNTIYF
TRBJ1-5,TRBV19,.,.,TGTGCCAGTAGTATACCAGGGTATCAGCCCCAGCATTTT,CASSIPGYQPQHF
TRBJ1-5,TRBV4-1,.,few,TGCGCCAGCAGCCAAGACTGGGTTAGCAATCAGCCCCAGCATTTT,CASSQDWVSNQPQHF
TRBJ2-3,TRBV7-2,.,.,TGTGCCAGCAGCCCTAACTTAGATACGCAGTATTTT,CASSPNLDTQYF